This T cell receptor (beta chain) came from a study of metastatic and nonmetastatic thyroid tumors. Using MiXCR, TCRdb reanalyzed the PCR reads. There are about 70,000 clones in the sample; around 19% occur only once, and 10% to 15% lies in the top ten. CDR3 length equals 16 residues. The germline V gene has CDR1 MDHEN and CDR2 SYDVKM. Trimming at V came to 4 bases and at J to 7 bases, leaving 7 bases not matched to a gene. All patients were untreated before thyroid surgery. This clone was recorded at least ten times. This chain connects TRBV28 to TRBJ1-4; TRBD1 agrees at 12 bases. This TCR was sampled from a female donor with papillary thyroid cancer or a benign thyroid nodule (not recorded which). Some clones in this sample may be carry-over from other donors' samples. Sequenced: blood. CDR3 DNA: TGTGCCAGCAGTTCGGGACAGGGGGCGGGAAGTGAAAAACTGTTTTTT. It codes for CASSSGQGAGSEKLFF.